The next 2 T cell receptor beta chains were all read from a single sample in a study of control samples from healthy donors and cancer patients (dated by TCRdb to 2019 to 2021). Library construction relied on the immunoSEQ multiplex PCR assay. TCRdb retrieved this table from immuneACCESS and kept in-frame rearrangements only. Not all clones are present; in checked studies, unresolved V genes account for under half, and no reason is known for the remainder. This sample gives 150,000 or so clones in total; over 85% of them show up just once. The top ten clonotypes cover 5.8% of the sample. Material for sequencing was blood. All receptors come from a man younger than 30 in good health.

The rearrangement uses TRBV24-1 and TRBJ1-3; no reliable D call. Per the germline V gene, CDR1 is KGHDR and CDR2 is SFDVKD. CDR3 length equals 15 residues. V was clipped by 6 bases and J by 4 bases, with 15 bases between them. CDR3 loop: CATSCPLITGNTIYF. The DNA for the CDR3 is TGTGCCACCAGTTGCCCCCTAATTACAGGAAACACCATATATTTT.

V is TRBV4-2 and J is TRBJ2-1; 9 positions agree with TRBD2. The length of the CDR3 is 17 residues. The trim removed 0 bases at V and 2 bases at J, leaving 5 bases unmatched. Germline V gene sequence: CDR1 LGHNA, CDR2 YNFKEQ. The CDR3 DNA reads TGTGCCAGCAGCCAAGATCTTCAGCGGGGGGCCTACAATGAGCAGTTCTTC. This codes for CASSQDLQRGAYNEQFF.